Each of the 23 T cell receptor beta chains below was sequenced from the same sample in a study of blood T cell repertoires in COVID-19. Libraries were prepared by immunoSEQ multiplex PCR; TCRdb keeps only in-frame clonotypes and omits some of them. Among about 160,000 clones listed, approximately 83% were seen once. Sequencing was performed on peripheral blood. The receptors stem from a woman of 80 years or more with active or convalescent COVID-19.

This chain uses TRBV2 with TRBJ1-2; D ambiguous. V lost 4 bases and J lost 4, with 10 bases in between. Germline values: CDR1 SNHLY, CDR2 FYNNEI. The CDR3 runs to 13 residues. The CDR3: CASSARLFYGYTF. CDR3 DNA sequence: TGTGCCAGCAGTGCTCGACTGTTCTATGGCTACACCTTC. Full variable domain (missing parts from reference TRBV2 and TRBJ1-2): EPEVTQTPSHQVTQMGQEVILRCVPISNHLYFYWYRQILGQKVEFLVSFYNNEISEKSEIFDDQFSVERPDGSNFTLKIRSTKLEDSAMYFCASSARLFYGYTFGSGTRLTVV.

This clone was seen only once. V is TRBV6-2 or TRBV6-3 and J is TRBJ1-4; maybe TRBD1 (6 bases). V was clipped by 6 bases and J by 9 bases, with 11 bases between them. The length of the CDR3 is 12 residues. Germline CDR1 and CDR2: MNHEY and SVGEGT. In nucleotides, the CDR3 is TGTGCCAGCAGCTTACAGGGTCAAAAACTGTTTTTT. Amino acid sequence: CASSLQGQKLFF.

V is TRBV9 and J is TRBJ2-1; D might be TRBD2 (7 bases). Germline loops: CDR1 SGDLS, CDR2 YYNGEE. Between the trimmed V and J ends, which lost 4 bases and 3 bases, there was a span of 17 bases. The CDR3 covers 16 residues. This CDR3 is CASSPEGGTGYNEQFF. CDR3 coding DNA: TGTGCCAGCAGCCCCGAGGGGGGGACGGGCTACAATGAGCAGTTCTTC.

The genes are TRBV27 and TRBJ2-1; TRBD1 matches at 7 bases. In germline, CDR1 is MNHEY, CDR2 SMNVEV (reference sequence). CDR3 length equals 15 residues. The V and J ends lost 5 bases and 4 bases, in that order; junction bases with no gene match: 8. The DNA for the CDR3 is TGTGCCAGCAGTCGGGCCTCAGGGGGTTACAATGAGCAGTTCTTC. Protein: CASSRASGGYNEQFF.

This clone came up a few times. The V gene is TRBV5-1, the J gene TRBJ2-5; D may be TRBD1 (6 bases). Trimming took off 2 bases at V and 3 bases at J, with 11 bases between the two ends. Germline assignment: CDR1 SGHRS and CDR2 YFSETQ. This CDR3 has 14 residues. The CDR3 DNA is TGCGCCAGCAGCTTCGGACAGCCCAAAGAGACCCAGTACTTC. This encodes CASSFGQPKETQYF.

V gene TRBV18 combines with J gene TRBJ2-1; weak D call: TRBD2 (6 bases). The CDR3 spans 16 residues. V lost 3 bases and J lost 7, with 19 bases in between. CDR1 and CDR2 from the germline V gene are KGHSH and LQKENI. The CDR3 spells CASSPQLGDGGNEQFF. The CDR3 DNA sequence: TGTGCCAGCTCACCCCAGCTAGGCGATGGGGGGAATGAGCAGTTCTTC.

This chain connects TRBV19 to TRBJ2-5; 7 bases fit TRBD1. The V segment lost 5 bases and the J segment 5 bases; nucleotides outside the gene matches: 5. Germline V gene sequence: CDR1 LNHDA, CDR2 SQIVND (reference sequence). The CDR3 covers 13 residues. This CDR3 is CASSSRTGETQYF. The CDR3 nucleotides are TGTGCCAGTAGTTCACGGACAGGCGAGACCCAGTACTTC. The whole variable domain, filled in from reference TRBV19 and TRBJ2-5, reads DGGITQSPKYLFRKEGQNVTLSCEQNLNHDAMYWYRQDPGQGLRLIYYSQIVNDFQKGDIAEGYSVSREKKESFPLTVTSAQKNPTAFYLCASSSRTGETQYFGPGTRLLVL.

The V call is TRBV5-1, the J call TRBJ2-7; possibly TRBD2 for D (7 bases). The CDR3 is 15 residues long. Trimming shortened V by 0 bases and J by 2 bases, and 12 bases separated the two germline ends. The germline V gene encodes CDR1 SGHRS and CDR2 YFSETQ. This chain's CDR3 is CASSLDGGATYEQYF. The CDR3 region has the DNA TGCGCCAGCAGCTTGGATGGGGGGGCAACCTACGAGCAGTACTTC. Full variable domain (outside the CDR3, taken from reference TRBV5-1 and TRBJ2-7): KAGVTQTPRYLIKTRGQQVTLSCSPISGHRSVSWYQQTPGQGLQFLFEYFSETQRNKGNFPGRFSGRQFSNSRSEMNVSTLELGDSALYLCASSLDGGATYEQYFGPGTRLTVT.

Only one count was recorded for this clone. The chain joins TRBV19 to TRBJ1-1; no clear D. Germline V gives CDR1 LNHDA, CDR2 SQIVND (reference sequence). V was shortened by 0 bases and J by 1 base, with 9 bases between the two germline ends. This CDR3 has 15 amino acids. The CDR3 is CASSIEAGRNTEAFF. Here the CDR3 DNA reads TGTGCCAGTAGTATAGAAGCGGGAAGGAACACTGAAGCTTTCTTT.

V is TRBV3-1 (or the pseudogene TRBV3-2) and J is TRBJ1-1, with D unresolved. V dropped 1 base and J dropped 0 bases, with 6 bases sitting between them. CDR1 is LGHDT, CDR2 YNNKEL, per germline (reference sequence). The CDR3 loop spans 14 amino acids. CDR3 bases: TGTGCCAGCAGCCAAGTATCTTTGAACACTGAAGCTTTCTTT. Translated, it gives CASSQVSLNTEAFF.

V and J are TRBV7-2 and TRBJ1-3, with D maybe TRBD1 (5 bases). The CDR3 runs to 14 residues. V was clipped by 1 base and J by 4 bases, with 8 bases between them. Germline V gene sequence: CDR1 SGHTA, CDR2 FQGNSA. Here the CDR3 reads CASSLGRVGNTIYF. The CDR3 DNA is TGTGCCAGCAGCTTAGGCAGGGTAGGAAACACCATATATTTT.

The chain employs TRBV6-4 and TRBJ2-3, with unresolved D. Per the germline V gene, CDR1 is MRHNA and CDR2 is SNTAGT. Trimming left V 3 bases short and J 0 bases short, with 4 bases between. CDR3 size: 13 residues. The CDR3 protein is CASSEQSTDTQYF. The DNA for the CDR3 is TGTGCCAGCAGTGAACAAAGCACAGATACGCAGTATTTT.

This chain links TRBV12-5 with TRBJ2-1; no clear D. Per the germline V gene, CDR1 is LGHNT and CDR2 is FRNRAP. V dropped 4 bases and J dropped 0 bases, with 10 bases sitting between them. The CDR3 length is 15 residues. The CDR3 nucleotides are TGTGCTAGTGGTTCCTCGCCGAGCTCCTACAATGAGCAGTTCTTC. Amino acid sequence: CASGSSPSSYNEQFF.

This chain joins TRBV13 and TRBJ1-6; 8 nucleotides align to TRBD1. From germline, CDR1 is PRHDT and CDR2 FYEKMQ (reference sequence). The CDR3 sequence is 14 residues long. V dropped 5 bases and J dropped 7; count of bases not matched to a gene: 4. CDR3 protein: CASSRDRKNSPLHF. The DNA of the CDR3 is TGTGCCAGCAGCCGGGACAGGAAAAATTCACCCCTCCACTTT.

J is TRBJ1-2 and V is TRBV4-2; weak D call: TRBD1 (5 bases). CDR1 is LGHNA and CDR2 is YNFKEQ in the germline V gene. CDR3 size: 16 residues. Trimming cost V 0 bases and J 8 bases, with 19 bases left between them. The CDR3 sequence is CASSQDSLSGLMGYTF. In DNA form, the CDR3 reads TGTGCCAGCAGCCAAGATTCTTTATCAGGGTTGATGGGCTACACCTTC.

This clone has a count of ten or more. This chain joins TRBV5-1 and TRBJ2-7; D is uncertain. V gave up 3 bases and J gave up 4 bases, with 11 bases separating them. The CDR3 length is 13 residues. Germline V lookup: CDR1 SGHRS, CDR2 YFSETQ. DNA for the CDR3: TGCGCCAGCAGCTCAGGTAACTCATACGAGCAGTACTTC. It encodes CASSSGNSYEQYF.

The genes are TRBV10-1 and TRBJ2-7, with D hard to call. Germline loops: CDR1 WNHNN, CDR2 SYGVQD (reference sequence). V gave up 0 bases and J gave up 7 bases, with 10 bases separating them. The CDR3 has 13 amino acids. CDR3 residues: CASSESLVREQYF. Here the CDR3 DNA reads TGCGCCAGCAGTGAGTCTTTGGTACGGGAGCAGTACTTC.

The rearrangement joins TRBV6-5 to TRBJ2-3, with a possible D match to TRBD2 (6 bases). V lost 3 bases and J lost 5, with 12 bases in between. The germline V gene has CDR1 MNHEY and CDR2 SVGAGI. The CDR3 spans 14 residues. CDR3 residues: CASSYGGKVDTQYF. The CDR3 DNA reads as TGTGCCAGCAGTTATGGAGGGAAGGTAGATACGCAGTATTTT.

To note about this clone: The same CDR3 is also encoded by other DNA sequences in this sample. The rearrangement links TRBV10-1 to TRBJ2-2; D ambiguous. The V gene lost 2 bases and the J gene lost 1 base, with 5 bases spanning the gap. CDR3 length equals 14 residues. The germline gives CDR1 WNHNN, CDR2 SYGVQD (reference sequence). CDR3 nucleotides: TGCGCCAGCAGTGAGGCAGGGAACACCGGGGAGCTGTTTTTT. Its translation: CASSEAGNTGELFF.

This rearrangement joins TRBV5-5 to TRBJ1-1; the D is unclear. Deletions cut 0 bases from V and 2 bases from J, with 8 bases between. The CDR3 has 14 residues. CDR1 is SGHKS, CDR2 YYEKEE, per germline (reference sequence). The CDR3 DNA sequence: TGTGCCAGCAGCTTGGCGGGAGGAAACACTGAAGCTTTCTTT. Protein: CASSLAGGNTEAFF.

The chain is built from TRBV7-2 and TRBJ2-1; TRBD2 aligns across 7 bases. Trimming at V came to 1 base and at J to 4 bases, leaving 4 bases not matched to a gene. CDR3 length equals 15 residues. CDR1 is SGHTA and CDR2 is FQGNSA in the germline V gene. CDR3 protein: CASSLEGREYNEQFF. In DNA, the CDR3 is TGTGCCAGCAGCTTAGAAGGGCGGGAGTACAATGAGCAGTTCTTC.

This clone was seen just once. This chain joins TRBV7-6 and TRBJ2-1, with 11 bases aligning to TRBD2. V shed 4 bases, J shed 5 bases, and the junction held 7 bases outside the gene matches. Germline CDR1 reads SGHVS; CDR2 reads FNYEAQ. CDR3 size: 16 residues. The CDR3 DNA reads as TGTGCCAGCAGCTCAACACTAGCGGGGGTGGACAATGAGCAGTTCTTC. Protein: CASSSTLAGVDNEQFF.

In its sample, this clone was seen a few times. The rearrangement links TRBV5-6 to TRBJ1-4, with D possibly TRBD1 on 6 matching bases. The CDR3 spans 16 residues. Germline V gene lookup returns CDR1 SGHDT and CDR2 YYEEEE. Trimming removed 4 bases from V and 0 bases from J, with 13 bases in between. CDR3 DNA: TGTGCCAGCAGCCCGGGACACGTTGCAACTAATGAAAAACTGTTTTTT. Residues: CASSPGHVATNEKLFF.